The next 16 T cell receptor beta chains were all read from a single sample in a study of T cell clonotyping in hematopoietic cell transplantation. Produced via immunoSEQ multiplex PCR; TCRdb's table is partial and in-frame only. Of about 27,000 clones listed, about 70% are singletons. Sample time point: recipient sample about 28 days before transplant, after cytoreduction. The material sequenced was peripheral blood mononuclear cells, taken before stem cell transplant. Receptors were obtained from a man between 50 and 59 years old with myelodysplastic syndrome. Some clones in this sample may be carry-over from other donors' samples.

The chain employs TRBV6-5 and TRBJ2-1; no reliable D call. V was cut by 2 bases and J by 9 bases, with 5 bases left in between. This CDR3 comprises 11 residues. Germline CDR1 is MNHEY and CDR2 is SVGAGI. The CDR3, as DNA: TGTGCCAGCAGTTACACTGGTGAGCAGTTCTTC. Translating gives CASSYTGEQFF.

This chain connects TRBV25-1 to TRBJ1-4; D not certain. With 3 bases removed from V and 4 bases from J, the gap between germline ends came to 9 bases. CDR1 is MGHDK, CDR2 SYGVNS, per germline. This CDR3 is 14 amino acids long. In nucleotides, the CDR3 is TGTGCCAGCAGTGACCAGGAGGTTAATGAAAAACTGTTTTTT. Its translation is CASSDQEVNEKLFF.

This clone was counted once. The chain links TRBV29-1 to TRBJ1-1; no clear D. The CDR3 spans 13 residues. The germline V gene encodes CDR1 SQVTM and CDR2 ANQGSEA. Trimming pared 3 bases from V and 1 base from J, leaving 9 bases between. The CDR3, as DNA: TGCAGCGTTGACTGGGGTTCGAACACTGAAGCTTTCTTT. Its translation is CSVDWGSNTEAFF.

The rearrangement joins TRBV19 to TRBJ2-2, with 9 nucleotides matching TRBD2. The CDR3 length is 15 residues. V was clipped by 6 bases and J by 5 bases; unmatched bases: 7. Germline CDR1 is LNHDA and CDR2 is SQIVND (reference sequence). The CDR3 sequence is CASSLLAGVTGELFF. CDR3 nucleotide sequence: TGTGCCAGTAGCCTACTAGCGGGTGTAACCGGGGAGCTGTTTTTT. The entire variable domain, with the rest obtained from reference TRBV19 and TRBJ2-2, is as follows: DGGITQSPKYLFRKEGQNVTLSCEQNLNHDAMYWYRQDPGQGLRLIYYSQIVNDFQKGDIAEGYSVSREKKESFPLTVTSAQKNPTAFYLCASSLLAGVTGELFFGEGSRLTVL.

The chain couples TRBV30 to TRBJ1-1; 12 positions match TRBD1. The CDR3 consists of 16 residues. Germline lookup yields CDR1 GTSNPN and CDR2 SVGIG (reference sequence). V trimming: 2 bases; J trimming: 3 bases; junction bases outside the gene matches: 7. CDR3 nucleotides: TGTGCCTGGAGTCCCTTGGGACAGGGGGCGGACACTGAAGCTTTCTTT. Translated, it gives CAWSPLGQGADTEAFF.

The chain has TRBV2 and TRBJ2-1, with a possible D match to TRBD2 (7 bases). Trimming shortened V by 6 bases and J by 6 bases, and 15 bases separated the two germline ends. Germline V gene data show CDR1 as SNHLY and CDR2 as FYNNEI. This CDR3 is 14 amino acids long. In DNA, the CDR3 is TGTGCCAGCAGCGCGTTGGGGGGGGCCAATGAGCAGTTCTTC. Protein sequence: CASSALGGANEQFF.

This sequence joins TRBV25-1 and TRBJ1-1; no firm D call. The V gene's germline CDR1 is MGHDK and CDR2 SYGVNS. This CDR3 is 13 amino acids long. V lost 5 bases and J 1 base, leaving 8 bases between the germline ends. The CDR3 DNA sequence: TGTGCCAGCAGTACCCTAGAGAACACTGAAGCTTTCTTT. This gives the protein CASSTLENTEAFF. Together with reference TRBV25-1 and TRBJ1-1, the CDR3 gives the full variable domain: EADIYQTPRYLVIGTGKKITLECSQTMGHDKMYWYQQDPGMELHLIHYSYGVNSTEKGDLSSESTVSRIRTEHFPLTLESARPSHTSQYLCASSTLENTEAFFGQGTRLTVV.

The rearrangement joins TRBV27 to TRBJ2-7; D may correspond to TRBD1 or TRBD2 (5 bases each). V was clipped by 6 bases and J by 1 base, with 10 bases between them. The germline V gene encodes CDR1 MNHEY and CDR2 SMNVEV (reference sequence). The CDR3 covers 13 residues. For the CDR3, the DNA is TGTGCCAGCAGGGGGGTGAGGTCCTACGAGCAGTACTTC. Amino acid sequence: CASRGVRSYEQYF.

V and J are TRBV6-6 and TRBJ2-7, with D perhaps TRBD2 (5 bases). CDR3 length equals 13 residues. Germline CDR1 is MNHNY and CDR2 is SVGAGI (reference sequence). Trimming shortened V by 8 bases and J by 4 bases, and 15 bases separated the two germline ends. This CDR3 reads CASSGIMRYEQYF. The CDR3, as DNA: TGTGCCAGCTCCGGGATCATGCGATACGAGCAGTACTTC.

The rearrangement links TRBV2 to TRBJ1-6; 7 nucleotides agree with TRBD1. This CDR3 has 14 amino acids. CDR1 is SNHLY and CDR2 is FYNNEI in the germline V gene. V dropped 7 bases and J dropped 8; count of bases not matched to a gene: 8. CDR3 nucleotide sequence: TGTGCCAGCATATATAGACAGGGAGATTCACCCCTCCACTTT. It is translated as CASIYRQGDSPLHF.

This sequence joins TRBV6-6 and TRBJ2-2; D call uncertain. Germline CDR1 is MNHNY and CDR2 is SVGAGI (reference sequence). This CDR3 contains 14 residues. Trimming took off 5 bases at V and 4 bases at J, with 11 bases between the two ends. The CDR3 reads CASSPLVFTGELFF. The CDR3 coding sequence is TGTGCCAGCAGTCCCCTAGTATTCACCGGGGAGCTGTTTTTT.

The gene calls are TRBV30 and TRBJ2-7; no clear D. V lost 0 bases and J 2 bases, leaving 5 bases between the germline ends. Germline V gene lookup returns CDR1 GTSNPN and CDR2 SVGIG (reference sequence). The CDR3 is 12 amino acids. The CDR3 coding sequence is TGTGCCTGGAGTGTACCCCCCTACGAGCAGTACTTC. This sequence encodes CAWSVPPYEQYF.

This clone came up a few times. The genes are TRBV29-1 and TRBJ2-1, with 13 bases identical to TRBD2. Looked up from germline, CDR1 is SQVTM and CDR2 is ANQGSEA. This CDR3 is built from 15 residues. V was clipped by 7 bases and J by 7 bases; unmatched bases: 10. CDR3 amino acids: CSGTWGTSGENEQFF. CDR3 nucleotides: TGCAGCGGGACTTGGGGGACTAGCGGGGAGAATGAGCAGTTCTTC.

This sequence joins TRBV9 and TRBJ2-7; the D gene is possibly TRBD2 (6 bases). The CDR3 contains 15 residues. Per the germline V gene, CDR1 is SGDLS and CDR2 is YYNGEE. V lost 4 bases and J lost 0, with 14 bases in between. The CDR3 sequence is CASSHSGTSSYEQYF. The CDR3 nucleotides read TGTGCCAGCAGCCATTCCGGGACTTCCTCCTACGAGCAGTACTTC. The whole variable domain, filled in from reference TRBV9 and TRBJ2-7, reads DSGVTQTPKHLITATGQRVTLRCSPRSGDLSVYWYQQSLDQGLQFLIQYYNGEERAKGNILERFSAQQFPDLHSELNLSSLELGDSALYFCASSHSGTSSYEQYFGPGTRLTVT.

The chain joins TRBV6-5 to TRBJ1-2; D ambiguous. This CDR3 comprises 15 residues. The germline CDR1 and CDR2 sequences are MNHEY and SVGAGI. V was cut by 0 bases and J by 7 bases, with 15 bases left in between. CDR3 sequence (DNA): TGTGCCAGCAGTTACTCGCGCGACGGTATGGGTGGCTACACCTTC. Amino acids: CASSYSRDGMGGYTF.

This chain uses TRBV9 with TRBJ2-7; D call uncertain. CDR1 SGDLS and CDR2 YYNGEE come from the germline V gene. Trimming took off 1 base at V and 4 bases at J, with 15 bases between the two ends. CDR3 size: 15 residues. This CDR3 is CASSVSQSRAYEQYF. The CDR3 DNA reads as TGTGCCAGCAGCGTAAGTCAGTCAAGGGCTTACGAGCAGTACTTC.